These 25 T cell receptor beta chains came from one sample sequenced in a study of cytomegalovirus exposure and HLA in healthy donors. With 60 Vbeta and 13 Jbeta primers, the PCR was carried out. Data came from immunoSEQ multiplex PCR; TCRdb stores just in-frame clones and leaves some out. The sample has 100,000 to 150,000 clones, about 70% seen once. The sequenced sample consisted of PBMCs. These receptor sequences come from a woman aged 55-75 years in good health and CMV-seropositive.

The chain employs TRBV2 and TRBJ1-4, with 7 positions matching TRBD1. Looked up from germline, CDR1 is SNHLY and CDR2 is FYNNEI. The V segment lost 3 bases and the J segment 7 bases; nucleotides outside the gene matches: 5. This CDR3 is 14 amino acids long. Written as DNA, the CDR3 is TGTGCCAGCAGTGAGGGCAGGGGGGTTGAAAAACTGTTTTTT. Translated: CASSEGRGVEKLFF.

The V and J genes are TRBV5-1 and TRBJ2-5; 9 bases map to TRBD2. Germline V lookup: CDR1 SGHRS, CDR2 YFSETQ. CDR3 size: 14 residues. V lost 2 bases and J lost 5; bases outside the gene matches: 4. The CDR3 spells CASSFSSGVETQYF. CDR3 sequence (DNA): TGCGCCAGCAGCTTCTCTAGCGGGGTGGAGACCCAGTACTTC. Full variable domain (outside the CDR3, taken from reference TRBV5-1 and TRBJ2-5): KAGVTQTPRYLIKTRGQQVTLSCSPISGHRSVSWYQQTPGQGLQFLFEYFSETQRNKGNFPGRFSGRQFSNSRSEMNVSTLELGDSALYLCASSFSSGVETQYFGPGTRLLVL.

The V and J genes are TRBV10-1 and TRBJ2-7; 8 bases map to TRBD1. This CDR3 comprises 15 residues. Germline CDR1 WNHNN, CDR2 SYGVQD (reference sequence). The V gene end was trimmed by 5 bases and the J gene end by 0 bases; junction bases not matched to a gene: 6. The CDR3 loop is CASSPGGDSSYEQYF. DNA of the CDR3: TGCGCCAGCAGTCCAGGGGGCGATAGCTCCTACGAGCAGTACTTC.

V and J are TRBV15 and TRBJ1-2; D remains unclear. The CDR3 extends over 13 amino acids. Trimming took off 3 bases at V and 8 bases at J, with 13 bases between the two ends. Germline values: CDR1 LNHNV, CDR2 YYDKDF (reference sequence). CDR3 sequence reads: CATSSQNDRGYTF. CDR3 in DNA: TGTGCCACCAGCAGTCAGAATGATCGCGGCTACACCTTC.

The chain recombines TRBV6-5 with TRBJ1-2; D might be TRBD1 (5 bases). The CDR3 is made up of 14 amino acids. Germline CDR1 is MNHEY and CDR2 is SVGAGI. The V end was cut by 0 bases, the J end by 4 bases, with 9 bases between. The CDR3 DNA sequence: TGTGCCAGCAGTTACTCGGACAACCTCTATGGCTACACCTTC. Its translation is CASSYSDNLYGYTF.

The chain joins TRBV25-1 to TRBJ1-1; D ambiguous. The CDR3 contains 12 residues. V was pared by 1 base and J by 4 bases, with 4 bases between. The germline CDR1 and CDR2 sequences are MGHDK and SYGVNS. CDR3 protein: CASSELSTEAFF. In nucleotides, the CDR3 is TGTGCCAGCAGTGAATTATCCACTGAAGCTTTCTTT.

This clone has a handful of counts. V gene TRBV9 combines with J gene TRBJ2-1; TRBD2 is a possible D gene (6 bases). Trimming removed 4 bases from V and 6 bases from J, with 14 bases in between. The CDR3 has 14 amino acids. Looked up from germline, CDR1 is SGDLS and CDR2 is YYNGEE. CDR3 region: CASSPRPTSNEQFF. The CDR3 bases are TGTGCCAGCAGCCCTAGACCGACTAGCAATGAGCAGTTCTTC.

V and J are TRBV13 and TRBJ1-3, with D tentatively TRBD1 (6 bases). The V gene lost 1 base and the J gene lost 6 bases, with 10 bases spanning the gap. The CDR3 totals 14 residues. The germline CDR1 and CDR2 sequences are PRHDT and FYEKMQ (reference sequence). Here the CDR3 reads CASSLDREENTIYF. CDR3 nucleotides: TGTGCCAGCAGCTTAGACAGGGAAGAAAACACCATATATTTT.

The rearrangement links TRBV14 to TRBJ1-1, with 8 positions matching TRBD1. Trimming took 3 bases from V and 11 from J; bases not matched to a gene: 8. This CDR3 contains 13 residues. Germline loops: CDR1 SGHDN, CDR2 FVKESK. In nucleotides, the CDR3 is TGTGCCAGCAGCCAGATACAGGGGGTCGAGGCTTTCTTT. It codes for CASSQIQGVEAFF. The full variable domain, in which reference TRBV14 and TRBJ1-1 provide the parts outside the CDR3, is EAGVTQFPSHSVIEKGQTVTLRCDPISGHDNLYWYRRVMGKEIKFLLHFVKESKQDESGMPNNRFLAERTGGTYSTLKVQPAELEDSGVYFCASSQIQGVEAFFGQGTRLTVV.

The chain combines TRBV19 with TRBJ2-7; D is possibly TRBD1 (7 bases). CDR1 is LNHDA, CDR2 SQIVND, per germline (reference sequence). The V and J ends lost 5 bases and 0 bases respectively, with 20 bases between them. The CDR3 extends over 17 amino acids. CDR3 amino acids: CASSRTAGQWSSYEQYF. As DNA, the CDR3 is TGTGCCAGTAGTCGTACCGCGGGACAGTGGAGCTCCTACGAGCAGTACTTC.

CDR3 region: CASSGTGYGSGNTIYF. The CDR3 coding sequence is TGCGCCAGCAGCGGGACAGGCTATGGCTCTGGAAACACCATATATTTT. V usage is TRBV5-1 and J usage is TRBJ1-3; 8 bases match TRBD1. Germline CDR1 is SGHRS and CDR2 is YFSETQ. This CDR3 is built from 16 residues. V lost 4 bases and J lost 0; bases outside the gene matches: 6.

The chain employs TRBV6-5 and TRBJ2-7, with 10 bases matching TRBD2. The CDR3 loop spans 15 amino acids. Germline values: CDR1 MNHEY, CDR2 SVGAGI. V dropped 6 bases and J dropped 6; count of bases not matched to a gene: 11. The CDR3 loop is CASSSLAGAQVEQYF. CDR3 nucleotide sequence: TGTGCCAGCAGCTCCCTAGCGGGGGCACAGGTCGAGCAGTACTTC.

V usage is TRBV6-1 and J usage is TRBJ1-1, with D hard to call. Trimming left V 6 bases short and J 4 bases short, with 18 bases between. Germline CDR1 is MNHNS and CDR2 is SASEGT. The CDR3 sequence is 15 residues long. This CDR3 is CASSLNPSYGTEAFF. The DNA of the CDR3 is TGTGCCAGCAGCCTAAACCCGTCGTATGGCACTGAAGCTTTCTTT.

The chain employs TRBV5-5 and TRBJ2-1; D perhaps matches TRBD1 (5 bases). This CDR3 spans 16 amino acids. The ends were cut back, 3 bases at V and 0 bases at J, with 13 bases in the middle. From germline, CDR1 is SGHKS and CDR2 YYEKEE (reference sequence). This CDR3 reads CASSYQQEPSYNEQFF. Written as DNA, the CDR3 is TGTGCCAGCAGCTACCAACAGGAACCCTCCTACAATGAGCAGTTCTTC.

This sequence joins TRBV2 and TRBJ1-1; D remains unclear. This CDR3 region has 13 residues. Trimming took 7 bases from V and 0 from J, leaving 9 bases between them. The germline gives CDR1 SNHLY, CDR2 FYNNEI. Written as DNA, the CDR3 is TGTGCCAGCATCCTCGCTATGAACACTGAAGCTTTCTTT. Protein sequence: CASILAMNTEAFF.

Only a few counts were recorded for this clone. The V gene is TRBV7-8, the J gene TRBJ2-3; 9 bases map to TRBD1. This CDR3 is built from 15 residues. The trim removed 3 bases at V and 6 bases at J, leaving 7 bases unmatched. Germline lookup yields CDR1 SGHVS and CDR2 FQNEAQ. This CDR3 is CASSFGTGSPDTQYF. The CDR3 region has the DNA TGTGCCAGCAGCTTCGGGACAGGGAGCCCGGATACGCAGTATTTT.

The rearrangement uses TRBV2 and TRBJ1-5, with D uncertain. Trimming cost V 5 bases and J 1 base, with 9 bases left between them. CDR1 and CDR2 from the germline V gene are SNHLY and FYNNEI. The CDR3 runs 14 residues. The CDR3 sequence is CASSSTGSNQPQHF. CDR3 in DNA: TGTGCCAGCAGTTCGACGGGAAGCAATCAGCCCCAGCATTTT.

The rearrangement joins TRBV7-6 to TRBJ1-1; D gene ambiguous. The CDR3 consists of 13 residues. Germline CDR1 and CDR2: SGHVS and FNYEAQ. The V and J ends lost 1 base and 3 bases respectively, with 6 bases between them. CDR3 amino acids: CASSLGRYTEAFF. CDR3 nucleotide sequence: TGTGCCAGCAGCTTAGGCCGGTACACTGAAGCTTTCTTT.

This clone has only a few counts. This sequence joins TRBV5-8 and TRBJ2-7; possibly TRBD1 for D (7 bases). V lost 4 bases to trimming and J lost 6 bases, with 17 bases between them. The CDR3 extends over 14 amino acids. Germline assignment: CDR1 SGHTS and CDR2 YDEGEE. The CDR3: CASSPGGYRGEQYF. The DNA for the CDR3 is TGTGCCAGCAGCCCAGGAGGGTACAGGGGCGAGCAGTACTTC. Based on the CDR3 plus reference TRBV5-8 and TRBJ2-7, the full variable domain is EAGVTQSPTHLIKTRGQQATLRCSPISGHTSVYWYQQALGLGLQFLLWYDEGEERNRGNFPPRFSGRQFPNYSSELNVNALELEDSALYLCASSPGGYRGEQYFGPGTRLTVT.

V gene TRBV2 combines with J gene TRBJ2-7; no clear D. Germline V gives CDR1 SNHLY, CDR2 FYNNEI. Trimming removed 6 bases at V and 0 bases at J, with 9 bases between. This CDR3 spans 13 amino acids. The CDR3 coding sequence is TGTGCCAGCAGGAACAGTCGCTCCTACGAGCAGTACTTC. It codes for CASRNSRSYEQYF.

This clone was recorded a few times. The chain combines TRBV11-1 with TRBJ2-7, with a possible D match to TRBD2 (6 bases). V lost 4 bases, J lost 6 bases, and 13 bases lay in between. Per the germline V gene, CDR1 is SGHAT and CDR2 is FQDESV (reference sequence). The CDR3 is 13 residues long. The CDR3 region has the DNA TGTGCCAGCAGCTCGCGGGATCGGAGCGAGCAGTACTTC. This translates into CASSSRDRSEQYF.

The rearrangement links TRBV6-5 to TRBJ1-1, with unresolved D. Germline loops: CDR1 MNHEY, CDR2 SVGAGI. The V gene lost 5 bases and the J gene lost 5 bases, with 12 bases spanning the gap. This CDR3 has 13 amino acids. The CDR3 loop is CASSEGPRTEAFF. The DNA of the CDR3 is TGTGCCAGCAGTGAAGGTCCGAGGACTGAAGCTTTCTTT.

This chain uses TRBV5-1 with TRBJ1-1; 10 nucleotides align to TRBD1. The CDR3 has 16 amino acids. V shed 3 bases, J shed 7 bases, and the junction held 12 bases outside the gene matches. The germline CDR1 and CDR2 sequences are SGHRS and YFSETQ. CDR3 residues: CASSWGPGTGVVEAFF. The CDR3 nucleotides are TGCGCCAGCAGCTGGGGCCCCGGGACAGGGGTGGTTGAAGCTTTCTTT. Full variable domain (rest looked up from reference TRBV5-1 and TRBJ1-1): KAGVTQTPRYLIKTRGQQVTLSCSPISGHRSVSWYQQTPGQGLQFLFEYFSETQRNKGNFPGRFSGRQFSNSRSEMNVSTLELGDSALYLCASSWGPGTGVVEAFFGQGTRLTVV.

This chain joins TRBV7-9 and TRBJ2-7; TRBD2 matches 8 bases. Germline assignment: CDR1 SEHNR and CDR2 FQNEAQ (reference sequence). This CDR3 comprises 16 residues. V shed 2 bases and J 7 bases; nucleotides not matched to a gene: 13. The CDR3 DNA follows: TGTGCCAGCAGCTTACCCCGGGGGGGCAATTTAGGTGAGCAGTACTTC. It specifies CASSLPRGGNLGEQYF.

This clone was seen just once. This chain links TRBV29-1 with TRBJ2-2; 9 bases agree with TRBD1. The CDR3 totals 16 residues. The J segment lost 4 bases and the V segment lost 8 bases, leaving 14 bases of the junction unmatched. Per the germline V gene, CDR1 is SQVTM and CDR2 is ANQGSEA. CDR3 DNA: TGCAGCACCACTTTCCAGGACAGGGGAGTCACCGGGGAGCTGTTTTTT. This encodes CSTTFQDRGVTGELFF.